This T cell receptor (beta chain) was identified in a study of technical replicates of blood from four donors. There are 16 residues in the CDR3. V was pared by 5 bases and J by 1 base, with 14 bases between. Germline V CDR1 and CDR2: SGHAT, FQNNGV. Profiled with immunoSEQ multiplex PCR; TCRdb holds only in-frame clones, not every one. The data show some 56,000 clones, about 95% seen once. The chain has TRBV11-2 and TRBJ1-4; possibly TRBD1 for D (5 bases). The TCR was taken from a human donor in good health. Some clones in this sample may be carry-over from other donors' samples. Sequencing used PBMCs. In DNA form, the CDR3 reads TGTGCCAGCAGCCCCCGCCCCCAGGGAACTAATGAAAAACTGTTTTTT. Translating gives CASSPRPQGTNEKLFF.